One and the same sample provided the 20 T cell receptor beta chains below, sequenced in a study of CD8+ T cells in alopecia areata (dated by TCRdb to between 2017 and 2018). Library prep was done by the immunoSEQ multiplex PCR assay. RNA was extracted from all samples and reverse transcribed into cDNA as template for TCR sequencing. This immuneACCESS table, as held by TCRdb, lists in-frame sequences with V and J called but not all clones. Of the missing ones, under half trace to an unresolved V gene in checked studies; the others have no known cause. Within this sample are approximately 200,000 clones, with around 60% of them counted one time only. Approximately 3.5% of the sample is taken by the ten largest. In the paper's terms, the time point label means: about four weeks on oral tofacitinib. Per the publication, the treatment or condition label means: oral pan-JAK inhibitor, 5-10 mg twice daily.

This sample comprised CD4+ T cells sorted from blood, obtained at week 4, from a patient treated with tofacitinib. Receptor source: a human donor with alopecia areata.

V usage is TRBV7-9 and J usage is TRBJ1-2, with 7 bases aligning to TRBD1. From germline, CDR1 is SEHNR and CDR2 FQNEAQ (reference sequence). V dropped 0 bases and J dropped 7; count of bases not matched to a gene: 2. The CDR3 spans 13 residues. CDR3 residues: CASSLARDSGYTF. The CDR3 DNA is TGTGCCAGCAGCTTAGCGAGGGACAGTGGCTACACCTTC. The full variable domain, its missing parts supplied by reference TRBV7-9 and TRBJ1-2, is DTGVSQNPRHKITKRGQNVTFRCDPISEHNRLYWYRQTLGQGPEFLTYFQNEAQLEKSRLLSDRFSAERPKGSFSTLEIQRTEQGDSAMYLCASSLARDSGYTFGSGTRLTVV.

The chain couples TRBV10-3 to TRBJ1-6, with D possibly TRBD1 on 5 matching bases. V was shortened by 9 bases and J by 7 bases, with 16 bases between the two germline ends. From germline, CDR1 is ENHRY and CDR2 SYGVKD. The length of the CDR3 is 14 residues. This CDR3 reads CAITPGRQNSPLHF. The CDR3 coding sequence is TGTGCCATTACCCCGGGACGTCAAAATTCACCCCTCCACTTT.

Remarks on this clone: A junction end diverges from the germline sequence, so it may reflect a read error. V and J are TRBV6-5 and TRBJ1-1; D is ambiguous. CDR3 size: 16 residues. The germline V gene has CDR1 MNHEY and CDR2 SVGAGI. CDR3 in amino acids: CASSYSSFNRPVWTLF. The CDR3 region has the DNA TGTGCCAGCAGTTACTCTAGTTTCAATCGTCCGGTTTGGACGCTGTTT.

The chain is built from TRBV29-1 and TRBJ2-7; TRBD1 agrees at 7 bases. Germline CDR1 SQVTM, CDR2 ANQGSEA. The CDR3 totals 15 residues. In nucleotides, the CDR3 is TGCAACGTCTGGGACAGCCTTGGAATCTCCTACGAGCAGTACTTC. It codes for CNVWDSLGISYEQYF.

V and J are TRBV7-9 and TRBJ1-5; possible D gene TRBD1, 6 bases. From germline, CDR1 is SEHNR and CDR2 FQNEAQ (reference sequence). This CDR3 comprises 14 residues. Trimming removed 1 base at V and 6 bases at J, with 10 bases between. The CDR3: CASSLGQAPQPQHF. DNA of the CDR3: TGTGCCAGCAGCTTAGGACAGGCGCCTCAGCCCCAGCATTTT.

This chain links TRBV6-1 with TRBJ1-2; D is unclear. The CDR3 consists of 12 residues. Germline loops: CDR1 MNHNS, CDR2 SASEGT. V lost 4 bases, J lost 4 bases, and 7 bases lay in between. CDR3: CASSAQSYGYTF. CDR3 bases: TGTGCCAGCAGTGCCCAATCCTATGGCTACACCTTC.

This clone was counted a few times. This chain joins TRBV10-3 and TRBJ2-7, with 9 bases that match TRBD1. V lost 0 bases, J lost 4 bases, and 7 bases stayed unmatched. CDR1 and CDR2 from the germline V gene are ENHRY and SYGVKD. The CDR3 runs to 16 residues. The CDR3 coding sequence is TGTGCCATCAGTGAGTCGAGGGGACAGGGAGGGTACGAGCAGTACTTC. It is translated as CAISESRGQGGYEQYF.

This rearrangement joins TRBV2 to TRBJ1-2; D ambiguous. Per the germline V gene, CDR1 is SNHLY and CDR2 is FYNNEI. V was shortened by 3 bases and J by 3 bases, with 8 bases between the two germline ends. The CDR3 is made up of 13 amino acids. CDR3 in amino acids: CASSDRGDYGYTF. CDR3 nucleotides: TGTGCCAGCAGTGATCGGGGAGACTATGGCTACACCTTC.

The rearrangement links TRBV29-1 to TRBJ1-1, with D tentatively TRBD1 (6 bases). The CDR3 extends over 12 amino acids. V lost 3 bases and J lost 10, with 15 bases in between. Germline CDR1 and CDR2: SQVTM and ANQGSEA. The CDR3 DNA is TGCAGCGTTGAGGGTGGGGGGCTAAGAGCTTTCTTT. This sequence encodes CSVEGGGLRAFF.

V usage is TRBV7-2 and J usage is TRBJ2-3, with D tentatively TRBD1 (5 bases). Per the germline V gene, CDR1 is SGHTA and CDR2 is FQGNSA. Deletions cut 10 bases from V and 8 bases from J, with 10 bases between. This CDR3 is built from 10 residues. The CDR3: CATGSSTQYF. The CDR3 bases are TGTGCCACAGGGTCCAGTACGCAGTATTTT. The full variable domain, its missing parts supplied by reference TRBV7-2 and TRBJ2-3, is GAGVSQSPSNKVTEKGKDVELRCDPISGHTALYWYRQSLGQGLEFLIYFQGNSAPDKSGLPSDRFSAERTGGSVSTLTIQRTQQEDSAVYLCATGSSTQYFGPGTRLTVL.

The rearrangement uses TRBV30 and TRBJ1-2; D gene unclear. This CDR3 has 12 amino acids. The germline gives CDR1 GTSNPN, CDR2 SVGIG (reference sequence). V was pared by 4 bases and J by 8 bases, with 14 bases between. The CDR3 nucleotides read TGTGCCTGGACCAAGACTGGGGAAGGCTACACCTTC. This codes for CAWTKTGEGYTF.

The chain carries TRBV7-8 and TRBJ2-7; tentatively, D is TRBD1 (6 bases). The CDR3 runs 15 residues. V was pared by 0 bases and J by 3 bases, with 12 bases between. Looked up from germline, CDR1 is SGHVS and CDR2 is FQNEAQ. CDR3 in DNA: TGTGCCAGCAGCTTAGCTGGGCAGGGGAACTACGAGCAGTACTTC. Translation: CASSLAGQGNYEQYF. Full variable domain (missing parts from reference TRBV7-8 and TRBJ2-7): GAGVSQSPRYKVAKRGQDVALRCDPISGHVSLFWYQQALGQGPEFLTYFQNEAQLDKSGLPSDRFFAERPEGSVSTLKIQRTQQEDSAVYLCASSLAGQGNYEQYFGPGTRLTVT.

Only a few counts were recorded for this clone. The J gene is TRBJ2-5, the V gene TRBV28; D gene uncertain. Germline V gene sequence: CDR1 MDHEN, CDR2 SYDVKM. There are 13 residues in the CDR3. Trimming shortened V by 4 bases and J by 4 bases, and 10 bases separated the two germline ends. The CDR3, as DNA: TGTGCCAGCAGTTCCAGGTACCCAGAGACCCAGTACTTC. Amino acid sequence: CASSSRYPETQYF.

The gene calls are TRBV27 and TRBJ2-5; no reliable D call. The CDR3 contains 15 residues. Germline V gene sequence: CDR1 MNHEY, CDR2 SMNVEV (reference sequence). The V gene lost 5 bases and the J gene lost 2 bases, with 15 bases spanning the gap. The CDR3 nucleotides are TGTGCCAGCAGTAACACCCCCGTTCAGCAAGAGACCCAGTACTTC. This sequence encodes CASSNTPVQQETQYF.

This clone was counted a single time. This sequence joins TRBV15 and TRBJ1-2; D is undetermined. The ends were cut back, 0 bases at V and 12 bases at J, with 14 bases in the middle. CDR3 length: 13 amino acids. Per germline, CDR1 LNHNV and CDR2 YYDKDF (reference sequence). CDR3 in DNA: TGTGCCACCAGCAGAGAAGGAGGCGTCAGAGACACCTTC. This sequence encodes CATSREGGVRDTF.

The rearrangement joins TRBV9 to TRBJ2-3; a possible D gene is TRBD1 (6 bases). CDR1 is SGDLS, CDR2 YYNGEE, per germline. The V gene lost 4 bases and the J gene lost 2 bases, with 11 bases spanning the gap. The CDR3 has 14 amino acids. The CDR3 sequence is CASSKRGITDTQYF. CDR3 coding DNA: TGTGCCAGCAGCAAGAGGGGGATCACAGATACGCAGTATTTT.

A note on this clone: This same CDR3 is encoded by further DNA sequences in the sample. J is TRBJ2-7 and V is TRBV2, with 7 bases aligning to TRBD1. Germline V lookup: CDR1 SNHLY, CDR2 FYNNEI. CDR3 length: 13 residues. V was pared by 4 bases and J by 3 bases, with 3 bases of the junction left unmatched. CDR3 protein: CASSGQGNYEQYF. CDR3 nucleotide sequence: TGTGCCAGCAGTGGACAGGGTAACTACGAGCAGTACTTC.

The gene calls are TRBV12-5 and TRBJ2-5; D not certain. CDR3 length: 12 residues. Trimming pared 6 bases from V and 5 bases from J, leaving 10 bases between. Per germline, CDR1 LGHNT and CDR2 FRNRAP. This chain's CDR3 is CASGSSTETQYF. The CDR3 DNA sequence: TGTGCTAGTGGCTCCTCCACGGAGACCCAGTACTTC. Together with reference TRBV12-5 and TRBJ2-5, the CDR3 gives the full variable domain: DARVTQTPRHKVTEMGQEVTMRCQPILGHNTVFWYRQTMMQGLELLAYFRNRAPLDDSGMPKDRFSAEMPDATLATLKIQPSEPRDSAVYFCASGSSTETQYFGPGTRLLVL.

V usage is TRBV29-1 and J usage is TRBJ1-3; D is uncertain. The V and J ends lost 0 bases and 2 bases respectively, with 5 bases between them. The germline V gene encodes CDR1 SQVTM and CDR2 ANQGSEA. This CDR3 region has 13 residues. The CDR3 reads CSVEDRAGNTIYF. Here the CDR3 DNA reads TGCAGCGTTGAAGATAGAGCTGGAAACACCATATATTTT.

This clone came up a few times. The gene calls are TRBV30 and TRBJ1-4; D unclear. V was trimmed by 0 bases and J by 1 base, leaving 12 bases between them. Germline lookup yields CDR1 GTSNPN and CDR2 SVGIG (reference sequence). CDR3 length: 16 residues. CDR3 sequence: CAWSVSRVRTNEKLFF. The CDR3 nucleotides read TGTGCCTGGAGTGTATCGAGGGTGAGAACTAATGAAAAACTGTTTTTT.